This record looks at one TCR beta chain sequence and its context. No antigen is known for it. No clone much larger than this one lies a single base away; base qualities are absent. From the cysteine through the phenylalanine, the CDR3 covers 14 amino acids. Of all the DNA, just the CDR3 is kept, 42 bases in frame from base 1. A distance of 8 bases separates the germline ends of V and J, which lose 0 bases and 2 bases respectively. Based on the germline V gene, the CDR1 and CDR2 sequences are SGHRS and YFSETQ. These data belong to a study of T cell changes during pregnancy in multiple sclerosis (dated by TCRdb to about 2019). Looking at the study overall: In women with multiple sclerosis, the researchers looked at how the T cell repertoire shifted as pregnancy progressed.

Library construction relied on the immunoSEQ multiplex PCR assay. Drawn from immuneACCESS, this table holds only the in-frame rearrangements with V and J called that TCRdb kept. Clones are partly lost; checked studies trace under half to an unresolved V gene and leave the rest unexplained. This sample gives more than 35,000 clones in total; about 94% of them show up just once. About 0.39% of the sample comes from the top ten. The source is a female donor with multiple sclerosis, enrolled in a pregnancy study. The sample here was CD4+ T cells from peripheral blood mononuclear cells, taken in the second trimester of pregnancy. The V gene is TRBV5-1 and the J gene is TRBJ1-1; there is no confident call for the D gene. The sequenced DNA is TGCGCCAGCAGCTTGGGCGGCAGTAACACTGAAGCTTTCTTT. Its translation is CASSLGGSNTEAFF.